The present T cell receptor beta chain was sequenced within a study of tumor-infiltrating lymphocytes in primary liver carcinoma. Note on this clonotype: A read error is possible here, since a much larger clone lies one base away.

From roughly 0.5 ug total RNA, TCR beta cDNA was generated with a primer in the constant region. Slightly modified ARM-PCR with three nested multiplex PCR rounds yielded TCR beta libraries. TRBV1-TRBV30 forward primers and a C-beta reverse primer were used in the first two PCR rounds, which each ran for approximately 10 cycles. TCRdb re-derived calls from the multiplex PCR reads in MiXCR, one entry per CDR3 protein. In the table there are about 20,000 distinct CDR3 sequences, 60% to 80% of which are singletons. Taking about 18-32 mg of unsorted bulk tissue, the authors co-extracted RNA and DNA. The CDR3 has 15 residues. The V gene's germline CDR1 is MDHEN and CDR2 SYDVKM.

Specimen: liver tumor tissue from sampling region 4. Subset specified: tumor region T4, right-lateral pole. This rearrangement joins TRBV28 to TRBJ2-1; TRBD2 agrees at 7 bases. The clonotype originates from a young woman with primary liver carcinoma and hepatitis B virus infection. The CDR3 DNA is TGTGCCACCCTGACCTCAGCGGGGAGGCTTAATGAGCACTTCTTC. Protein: CATLTSAGRLNEHFF.